This entry describes one T cell receptor beta chain. The data were obtained in a study of blood T cell repertoires in COVID-19. Looking at the study overall: The study drew acute and convalescent COVID-19 samples from the United States, Italy and Spain. PBMCs, B-cell-depleted T cells, or T cells provided the cDNA or gDNA that made up the material.

Per germline, CDR1 SGHNT and CDR2 YYREEE (reference sequence). This CDR3 region has 14 residues. Trimming took 4 bases from V and 5 from J; bases not matched to a gene: 8. Authors' processing steps: By means of reference gene primer amplification, nucleated cell counts were estimated. Assay used: immunoSEQ multiplex PCR; TCRdb lists only in-frame clones, some missing. V, J and clone size reflect that table, while D and trimming were determined from the DNA. The repertoire has some 80,000 clones, 65% to 90% of them found once; the top ten carry roughly a sixth. The sample consisted of peripheral blood. This receptor was taken from a human donor in a cohort sampled during active COVID-19. This chain joins TRBV5-4 and TRBJ1-2, with 7 bases lining up with TRBD1. CDR3 region: CASSGEDRIYGYTF. The CDR3 DNA reads TGTGCCAGCAGCGGGGAGGACAGGATTTATGGCTACACCTTC.